This record looks at one T cell receptor (beta chain) sequence and its context. Relative to the germline gene, one junction end is altered; a read error may explain this. Time point specified: persistent/refractory GD, antithyroid drugs over 5 years with positive TRAb. TCR sequences were obtained from RNA taken from PBMCs. From each patient, roughly 9 milliliters of peripheral blood was drawn and collected into an EDTA anticoagulant tube. Construction of the TCR beta libraries employed iRepertoire HTBI primers in conjunction with Arm-PCR of CDR3 regions. Each CDR3 protein gets one entry after TCRdb re-called the multiplex PCR reads with MiXCR. The table includes approximately 400,000 distinct CDR3 sequences, approximately 25% detected once. This sample is drawn from a study of regulatory T cells in long-lasting Graves disease. Germline-derived CDR1 and CDR2 are DFQATT and SNEGSKA (reference sequence). The CDR3 has 12 amino acids.

This sequence was found in a woman in her thirties or forties with Graves disease. Here the sequenced sample was peripheral blood mononuclear cells (PBMCs), taken when the disease was refractory, from a patient treated with antithyroid drugs. The chain recombines TRBV20-1 with TRBJ2-5; the match to TRBD2 covers 9 bases. The J call may be faulty, since TRBJ2-1 better matches the DNA end. DNA of the CDR3: TGCAGTGCCATTAGCGGGAGCAATAAGCAGTTCTTC. This encodes CSAISGSNKQFF.